One and the same sample provided the 18 T cell receptor beta chains below, sequenced in a study of shared clonotypes between healthy human individuals. Method: immunoSEQ multiplex PCR; TCRdb's copy keeps in-frame clones and lacks some. Found here are roughly 1.5 million clones, 95% to 99% of them singletons; the top ten hold roughly 0.45%. The material sequenced was naive CD4+ T cells sorted from blood. Subset defined: CD45RA+ positively selected. The receptor source for this set is a man aged 25 to 45 in good health.

The V gene is TRBV10-3, the J gene TRBJ2-7, with D possibly TRBD1 on 6 matching bases. V gave up 8 bases and J gave up 3 bases, with 14 bases separating them. Germline values: CDR1 ENHRY, CDR2 SYGVKD. The CDR3 consists of 13 residues. In DNA, the CDR3 is TGTGCCATCTCGGCAGGGGCGAACTACGAGCAGTACTTC. This sequence encodes CAISAGANYEQYF.

This chain links TRBV11-2 with TRBJ2-2; the match to TRBD2 covers 8 bases. Germline V gives CDR1 SGHAT, CDR2 FQNNGV. The CDR3 spans 17 residues. Trimming cost V 6 bases and J 4 bases; bases outside gene matches: 13. The CDR3 DNA reads as TGTGCCAGCAGTACCCCGGGACTAGAGGTTCGCACCGGGGAGCTGTTTTTT. This codes for CASSTPGLEVRTGELFF.

This CDR3 is CASTRLAKHEQYF. The CDR3 bases are TGTGCCAGCACCCGACTAGCTAAACACGAGCAGTACTTC. The V and J genes are TRBV11-2 and TRBJ2-7; TRBD2 aligns across 7 bases. This CDR3 comprises 13 residues. Germline values: CDR1 SGHAT, CDR2 FQNNGV. V shed 7 bases and J 5 bases; nucleotides not matched to a gene: 8.

A remark on this clone: Other DNA sequences in the same sample also yield this CDR3. The V and J genes are TRBV19 and TRBJ1-5; 11 positions agree with TRBD1. This CDR3 has 15 amino acids. With V trimmed by 4 bases and J by 4 bases, 3 bases remained unmatched. Germline CDR1 and CDR2: LNHDA and SQIVND (reference sequence). The CDR3 region is CASSTRDRGNQPQHF. The CDR3 DNA sequence: TGTGCCAGTAGTACCCGGGACAGGGGGAATCAGCCCCAGCATTTT.

This CDR3 is CASSSLQNYEQYF. The CDR3 DNA reads as TGTGCCAGCAGTTCCTTACAGAACTACGAGCAGTACTTC. The chain joins TRBV27 to TRBJ2-7, with no clear D. The CDR3 totals 13 residues. From germline, CDR1 is MNHEY and CDR2 SMNVEV (reference sequence). Trimming pared 4 bases from V and 3 bases from J, leaving 10 bases between.

The genes are TRBV7-3 and TRBJ2-3, with a tentative D call TRBD1 (5 bases). CDR3 length: 14 amino acids. With 5 bases removed from V and 4 bases from J, the gap between germline ends came to 13 bases. From germline, CDR1 is SGHTA and CDR2 FQGTGA. The CDR3, as DNA: TGTGCCAGCAGCGACCAGGGTATGGCAGATACGCAGTATTTT. The encoded protein is CASSDQGMADTQYF.

J is TRBJ1-5 and V is TRBV7-2; the D is unclear. Germline V gives CDR1 SGHTA, CDR2 FQGNSA. CDR3 length: 13 amino acids. The ends were cut back, 1 base at V and 6 bases at J, with 7 bases in the middle. CDR3 nucleotide sequence: TGTGCCAGCAGCTTAGGGCAAGGTCAGCCCCAGCATTTT. It codes for CASSLGQGQPQHF.

This chain connects TRBV7-8 to TRBJ1-1; D perhaps matches TRBD1 (5 bases). CDR1 is SGHVS, CDR2 FQNEAQ, per germline. There are 12 residues in the CDR3. V lost 5 bases and J 6 bases, leaving 10 bases between the germline ends. Written as DNA, the CDR3 is TGTGCCAGCAGCCGATTGGGGGCTGAAGCTTTCTTT. It codes for CASSRLGAEAFF. The full variable domain, in which reference TRBV7-8 and TRBJ1-1 provide the parts outside the CDR3, is GAGVSQSPRYKVAKRGQDVALRCDPISGHVSLFWYQQALGQGPEFLTYFQNEAQLDKSGLPSDRFFAERPEGSVSTLKIQRTQQEDSAVYLCASSRLGAEAFFGQGTRLTVV.

The CDR3 sequence: CASRIRDSFTTVQETQYF. CDR3 DNA sequence: TGTGCCAGCCGGATCCGGGACAGTTTCACTACCGTCCAAGAGACCCAGTACTTC. This rearrangement joins TRBV28 to TRBJ2-5, with 7 bases identical to TRBD1. Germline V gives CDR1 MDHEN, CDR2 SYDVKM. The CDR3 has 18 residues. V trimming: 8 bases; J trimming: 1 base; junction bases outside the gene matches: 19.

V is TRBV7-9 and J is TRBJ2-1, with 14 bases identical to TRBD2. The CDR3 is 19 residues long. The germline gives CDR1 SEHNR, CDR2 FQNEAQ (reference sequence). J lost 0 bases, V lost 5 bases, and 9 bases had no gene match. In DNA, the CDR3 is TGTGCCAGCAGCCGAAAGACTAGCGGGAGGGCCCGCTCCTACAATGAGCAGTTCTTC. Translation gives CASSRKTSGRARSYNEQFF. Full variable domain (rest looked up from reference TRBV7-9 and TRBJ2-1): DTGVSQNPRHKITKRGQNVTFRCDPISEHNRLYWYRQTLGQGPEFLTYFQNEAQLEKSRLLSDRFSAERPKGSFSTLEIQRTEQGDSAMYLCASSRKTSGRARSYNEQFFGPGTRLTVL.

The chain couples TRBV4-3 to TRBJ2-1, with 8 bases identical to TRBD2. Germline V CDR1 and CDR2: LGHNA, YSLEER. V lost 0 bases, J lost 5 bases, and 9 bases stayed unmatched. The CDR3 has 17 residues. CDR3 nucleotides: TGCGCCAGCAGCCAAGATCTGCGGGGGGCAAAACACAATGAGCAGTTCTTC. It specifies CASSQDLRGAKHNEQFF.

The chain is built from TRBV7-9 and TRBJ1-2, with D uncertain. This CDR3 has 12 amino acids. The V gene lost 5 bases and the J gene lost 6 bases, with 10 bases spanning the gap. The germline V gene encodes CDR1 SEHNR and CDR2 FQNEAQ (reference sequence). CDR3 nucleotides: TGTGCCAGCAGCCCCCAATTGAATGGCTACACCTTC. Translated: CASSPQLNGYTF.

This chain connects TRBV7-8 to TRBJ2-1, with a weak D call TRBD1 (6 bases). Germline loops: CDR1 SGHVS, CDR2 FQNEAQ. Trimming left V 1 base short and J 5 bases short, with 12 bases between. CDR3 length: 15 amino acids. CDR3 nucleotides: TGTGCCAGCAGCTTAGTTCAGGGGAGACACAATGAGCAGTTCTTC. Residues: CASSLVQGRHNEQFF.

On this clone itself: Other DNA sequences in the sample encode the same CDR3. The chain links TRBV28 to TRBJ2-7, with unresolved D. V was pared by 4 bases and J by 0 bases, with 13 bases between. Germline loops: CDR1 MDHEN, CDR2 SYDVKM. This CDR3 is built from 15 residues. CDR3 region: CASSSLTSSSYEQYF. In DNA, the CDR3 is TGTGCCAGCAGTTCGCTGACATCGAGCTCCTACGAGCAGTACTTC.

The V call is TRBV7-8, the J call TRBJ2-7; maybe TRBD1 (6 bases). Deletions cut 2 bases from V and 2 bases from J, with 10 bases between. The CDR3 consists of 14 residues. The germline V gene encodes CDR1 SGHVS and CDR2 FQNEAQ. CDR3 DNA: TGTGCCAGCAGCTTATCCGGACAGACCTACGAGCAGTACTTC. Amino acid sequence: CASSLSGQTYEQYF. Based on the CDR3 plus reference TRBV7-8 and TRBJ2-7, the full variable domain is GAGVSQSPRYKVAKRGQDVALRCDPISGHVSLFWYQQALGQGPEFLTYFQNEAQLDKSGLPSDRFFAERPEGSVSTLKIQRTQQEDSAVYLCASSLSGQTYEQYFGPGTRLTVT.

V is TRBV4-1 and J is TRBJ1-1; possibly TRBD1 for D (6 bases). The CDR3 length is 13 residues. V lost 4 bases, J lost 3 bases, and 9 bases lay in between. Germline V CDR1 and CDR2: MGHRA, YSYEKL. In DNA form, the CDR3 reads TGCGCCAGCAGCCCCCGACAGGACACTGAAGCTTTCTTT. It codes for CASSPRQDTEAFF.

As concerns this clone: Other DNA sequences in the same sample also yield this CDR3. This chain joins TRBV5-1 and TRBJ2-6; D gene unclear. Germline CDR1 SGHRS, CDR2 YFSETQ. The germline V and J ends were trimmed by 2 bases and 2 bases, with 5 bases remaining between them. The CDR3 consists of 14 residues. CDR3 coding DNA: TGCGCCAGCAGCTTAGATCCTGGGGCCAACGTCCTGACTTTC. This codes for CASSLDPGANVLTF.

The V gene is TRBV19, the J gene TRBJ2-2; D gene ambiguous. V lost 7 bases and J lost 0, with 9 bases in between. Per germline, CDR1 LNHDA and CDR2 SQIVND (reference sequence). This CDR3 comprises 14 residues. The CDR3: CASIQNPNTGELFF. For the CDR3, the DNA is TGTGCCAGTATCCAGAATCCGAACACCGGGGAGCTGTTTTTT.